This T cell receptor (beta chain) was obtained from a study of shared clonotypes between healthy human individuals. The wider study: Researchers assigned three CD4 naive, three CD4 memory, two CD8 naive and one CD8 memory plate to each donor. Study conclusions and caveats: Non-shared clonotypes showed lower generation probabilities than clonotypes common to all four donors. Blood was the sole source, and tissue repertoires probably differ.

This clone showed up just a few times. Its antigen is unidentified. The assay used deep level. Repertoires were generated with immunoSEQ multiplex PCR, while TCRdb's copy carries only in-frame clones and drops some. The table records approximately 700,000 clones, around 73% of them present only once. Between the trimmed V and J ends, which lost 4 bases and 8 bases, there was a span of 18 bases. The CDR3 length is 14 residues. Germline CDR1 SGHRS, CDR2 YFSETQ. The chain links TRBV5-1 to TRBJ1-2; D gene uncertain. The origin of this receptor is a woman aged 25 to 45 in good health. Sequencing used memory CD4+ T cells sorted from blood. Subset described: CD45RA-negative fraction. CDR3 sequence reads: CASSLNLVADGYTF. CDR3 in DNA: TGCGCCAGCAGCCTAAACCTAGTAGCAGACGGCTACACCTTC.